Following are 16 T cell receptor beta chains from one sample sequenced in a study of T cell responses to AZD1222 COVID-19 vaccine. Sequenced by immunoSEQ multiplex PCR; TCRdb stores in-frame clones only, minus some. The table has more than 150,000 clones, 80% to 90% seen once. Sample: peripheral blood, taken on day 0 of AZD1222 vaccination. These receptors came from an adult in good health.

The J gene is TRBJ2-6, the V gene TRBV29-1, with D tentatively TRBD1 (5 bases). The V gene's germline CDR1 is SQVTM and CDR2 ANQGSEA. The ends were cut back, 6 bases at V and 5 bases at J, with 14 bases in the middle. The CDR3 extends over 14 amino acids. DNA for the CDR3: TGCAGCGTCGAAACAGGAGACTGGGCCAACGTCCTGACTTTC. Its translation is CSVETGDWANVLTF.

This clone was observed a few times. This rearrangement joins TRBV18 to TRBJ2-2; 7 nucleotides agree with TRBD1. The germline V gene encodes CDR1 KGHSH and CDR2 LQKENI. J was trimmed by 1 base and V by 6 bases; bases with no gene match: 5. This CDR3 has 15 amino acids. CDR3 protein: CASSPGQRNTGELFF. In DNA form, the CDR3 reads TGTGCCAGCTCCCCGGGACAGAGGAACACCGGGGAGCTGTTTTTT.

This clone showed up just once. CDR3 nucleotide sequence: TGTGCCAGCAGCTTAGGTGGGGTATCTTTAGGTTATGAGCAGTTCTTC. Protein sequence: CASSLGGVSLGYEQFF. The rearrangement links TRBV7-9 to TRBJ2-1; unclear D gene. Germline values: CDR1 SEHNR, CDR2 FQNEAQ (reference sequence). The V and J ends lost 1 base and 8 bases respectively, with 18 bases between them. This CDR3 spans 16 amino acids.

This clone was counted once. This chain connects TRBV5-6 to TRBJ2-7, with no clear D. The CDR3 runs 13 residues. Germline-derived CDR1 and CDR2 are SGHDT and YYEEEE. V was shortened by 4 bases and J by 1 base, with 9 bases between the two germline ends. The CDR3 DNA sequence: TGTGCCAGCAGCCAGGACCTATCCTACGAGCAGTACTTC. It yields the protein CASSQDLSYEQYF.

V usage is TRBV9 and J usage is TRBJ1-6, with 8 bases lining up with TRBD1. This CDR3 contains 15 residues. The trim removed 4 bases at V and 9 bases at J, leaving 9 bases unmatched. Germline-derived CDR1 and CDR2 are SGDLS and YYNGEE. CDR3 bases: TGTGCCAGCAGCTCTCCCGGGACAGGATCTTCACCCCTCCACTTT. Translated, it gives CASSSPGTGSSPLHF. The full variable domain, with the rest looked up from reference TRBV9 and TRBJ1-6, is DSGVTQTPKHLITATGQRVTLRCSPRSGDLSVYWYQQSLDQGLQFLIQYYNGEERAKGNILERFSAQQFPDLHSELNLSSLELGDSALYFCASSSPGTGSSPLHFGNGTRLTVT.

This clone has more than one count but fewer than ten. This chain links TRBV30 with TRBJ2-1; TRBD2 is a possible D gene (6 bases). The V end lost 2 bases, the J end lost 5 bases, and 19 bases lay between the germline ends. Germline V gives CDR1 GTSNPN, CDR2 SVGIG (reference sequence). This CDR3 contains 16 residues. The CDR3 nucleotides read TGTGCCTGGAGTAATCGGCGGGGCCCCGGGGACAATGAGCAGTTCTTC. It yields the protein CAWSNRRGPGDNEQFF.

The V call is TRBV9, the J call TRBJ1-3; possible D gene TRBD1, 5 bases. Per the germline V gene, CDR1 is SGDLS and CDR2 is YYNGEE. The CDR3 length is 16 residues. Trimming removed 4 bases at V and 6 bases at J, with 20 bases between. The CDR3 nucleotides read TGTGCCAGCAGCAACCCAAGGGGCAGGGCTGCAAACACCATATATTTT. Its translation: CASSNPRGRAANTIYF.

This chain connects TRBV5-1 to TRBJ2-2, with 8 positions matching TRBD1. V trimming: 2 bases; J trimming: 4 bases; junction bases outside the gene matches: 7. This CDR3 is built from 16 residues. CDR1 is SGHRS and CDR2 is YFSETQ in the germline V gene. DNA for the CDR3: TGCGCCAGCAGCTTAACAACGGACAGGGCCACCGGGGAGCTGTTTTTT. Amino acids: CASSLTTDRATGELFF.

The chain uses TRBV5-4 and TRBJ2-5; D is unresolved. V lost 0 bases and J 2 bases, leaving 11 bases between the germline ends. The germline gives CDR1 SGHNT, CDR2 YYREEE (reference sequence). The CDR3 loop spans 15 amino acids. The CDR3 bases are TGTGCCAGCAGCTTGGATCCGAAGGCTCAAGAGACCCAGTACTTC. Protein: CASSLDPKAQETQYF.

The chain uses TRBV20-1 and TRBJ2-7; TRBD1 matches 10 bases. Germline V lookup: CDR1 DFQATT, CDR2 SNEGSKA (reference sequence). J was trimmed by 0 bases and V by 3 bases; bases with no gene match: 2. The CDR3 consists of 14 residues. CDR3 coding DNA: TGCAGTGCTAGTGGGACAGGGGCCTCCTACGAGCAGTACTTC. Encoded protein: CSASGTGASYEQYF.

This rearrangement joins TRBV7-2 to TRBJ2-2, with 10 bases fitting TRBD1. CDR1 SGHTA and CDR2 FQGNSA come from the germline V gene. Trimming cost V 6 bases and J 6 bases; bases outside gene matches: 7. The CDR3 loop spans 15 amino acids. The CDR3 spells CASSLTGTGAGELFF. The CDR3 DNA is TGTGCCAGCAGTTTAACCGGGACAGGGGCCGGGGAGCTGTTTTTT.

This clone was seen only a few times. The chain employs TRBV7-9 and TRBJ1-1; D is ambiguous. The CDR3 is made up of 15 amino acids. Germline-derived CDR1 and CDR2 are SEHNR and FQNEAQ (reference sequence). V was cut by 1 base and J by 4 bases, with 13 bases left in between. Here the CDR3 reads CASSLGVARGTEAFF. In DNA, the CDR3 is TGTGCCAGCAGCTTAGGCGTGGCGCGGGGCACTGAAGCTTTCTTT. The whole variable domain, filled in from reference TRBV7-9 and TRBJ1-1, reads DTGVSQNPRHKITKRGQNVTFRCDPISEHNRLYWYRQTLGQGPEFLTYFQNEAQLEKSRLLSDRFSAERPKGSFSTLEIQRTEQGDSAMYLCASSLGVARGTEAFFGQGTRLTVV.

V is TRBV12-2 and J is TRBJ1-1. TRBV12-2 is deemed a pseudogene. The CDR3 is made up of 16 amino acids. The CDR3 protein is CASRLGIGDIYTEAFF. The CDR3 coding sequence is TGTGCAAGTCGCTTAGGAATTGGGGATATTTACACTGAAGCTTTCTTT.

V and J are TRBV2 and TRBJ1-1; 7 positions match TRBD1. The V and J ends lost 4 bases and 6 bases, in that order; junction bases with no gene match: 14. Germline V gene lookup returns CDR1 SNHLY and CDR2 FYNNEI. The CDR3 spans 16 residues. CDR3 DNA: TGTGCCAGCAGTGGGGACAGAGCAGGTCGGGCCGCTGAAGCTTTCTTT. Translation: CASSGDRAGRAAEAFF.

The chain couples TRBV12-3 or TRBV12-4 to TRBJ2-7; 8 positions match TRBD2. This CDR3 has 13 residues. With V trimmed by 5 bases and J by 4 bases, 4 bases remained unmatched. The CDR3 is CASSDGTRYEQYF. Here the CDR3 DNA reads TGTGCCAGCAGTGATGGGACTAGGTACGAGCAGTACTTC.

V is TRBV5-5 and J is TRBJ1-1, with 7 positions matching TRBD1. Germline-derived CDR1 and CDR2 are SGHKS and YYEKEE (reference sequence). The CDR3 spans 14 residues. The V gene end was trimmed by 3 bases and the J gene end by 3 bases; junction bases not matched to a gene: 5. In nucleotides, the CDR3 is TGTGCCAGCAGCTGGAGTACAGGGGACACTGAAGCTTTCTTT. It codes for CASSWSTGDTEAFF.